The following is a T cell receptor beta chain sequence with its context. The antigen remains unidentified. Researchers partitioned CD4+ cells into CD45RA+ naive and CD45RA-negative memory subsets. CDR1 is SGHDT, CDR2 YYEEEE, per germline. CDR3 size: 15 residues. V shed 2 bases and J 4 bases; nucleotides not matched to a gene: 8. The sample originates from a study of shared clonotypes between healthy human individuals. Study-wide findings and caveats: Generation probability values for non-shared clonotypes were lower than those for clonotypes shared by all four donors.

In the original workflow: Sequence data from immunoSEQ were junction-only and lacked quality scores; consequently, filtering differed. This table comes from immunoSEQ multiplex PCR, and its TCRdb copy is limited to in-frame clones, with some not included. The V and J calls and clone size are taken from that table; D and trimming were inferred from the DNA. The sample yields more than 2 million clones, over 85% seen once. The rearrangement joins TRBV5-6 to TRBJ2-5; 7 nucleotides agree with TRBD1. This sequence was found in a man aged 18 to 35 in good health. Sequenced sample: naive CD4+ T cells sorted from blood. The subset is: CD45RA+ positively selected. CDR3 amino acids: CASSLPRQGRETQYF. CDR3 in DNA: TGTGCCAGCAGCTTACCCCGACAGGGAAGAGAGACCCAGTACTTC. Filled out from reference TRBV5-6 and TRBJ2-5, the complete variable domain reads DAGVTQSPTHLIKTRGQQVTLRCSPKSGHDTVSWYQQALGQGPQFIFQYYEEEERQRGNFPDRFSGHQFPNYSSELNVNALLLGDSALYLCASSLPRQGRETQYFGPGTRLLVL.